Below, 17 T cell receptor delta chains from the same sample are listed, as sequenced in a study of γδ T cells in repeated Plasmodium falciparum infection. TCRdb reran clone calling via CATT on the multiplex PCR reads. The table includes approximately 50,000 delta-chain clones, roughly 1.9% detected once. Bulk repertoires came from Vgamma9/Vdelta2+ or Vdelta2-negative gammadelta T cells flow-sorted from PBMC. Sequencing used gamma-delta T cells from blood. The origin of the receptors is a pool of human donors (malaria-infected and uninfected, not separated).

As to this clone: A read error is the likely source, as a far larger clone sits one nucleotide away. This CDR3 is also generated by other DNA sequences in the sample. The chain couples TRDV3 to TRDJ3; either TRDD2 or TRDD3 may supply D (6 bases each). The CDR3 has 17 residues. CDR1 and CDR2 from the germline V gene are TVYSNPD and GDNSRS (reference sequence). The DNA for the CDR3 is TGCGCCTTCCGGGGGAAAGGTAGCTCCTGGGACACCCGACAGATGTTTTTC. Translation gives CAFRGKGSSWDTRQMFF.

This clone was found many times. The protein TCRdb gives is from a much larger clone and does not agree with this DNA's translation at residue 3, likely a read error; the protein shown here comes from the DNA. The chain links TRDV1 to TRDJ1; 8 bases agree with TRDD3. CDR3 length equals 20 residues. Germline-derived CDR1 and CDR2 are TSWWSYY and QGS. The CDR3 DNA follows: TGTGCTCCTGGGAAACGAACGGTCCTGGGGATACCTGGGTACACCGATAAACTCATCTTT. Amino acid sequence: CAPGKRTVLGIPGYTDKLIF.

Comment on this clone: The protein recorded in TCRdb matches a much larger clone and deviates from this DNA's translation at residue 8, suggesting a read error; the protein here is obtained by translating the DNA. The genes are TRDV1 and TRDJ1; a possible D gene is TRDD2 (6 bases). Because TCRdb records no J gene, it was assigned here through a match of the DNA to germline. V lost 2 bases and J 5 bases, leaving 33 bases between the germline ends. Germline V lookup: CDR1 TSWWSYY, CDR2 QGS. The length of the CDR3 is 21 residues. The CDR3 coding sequence is TGTGCTCTTGGGGAAAAAGTCCTCTACTTCCTTCTTGGACCCTCGGGGGATAAACTCATCTTT. Its translation is CALGEKVLYFLLGPSGDKLIF.

In regard to this clone: The protein TCRdb lists belongs to a much larger clone and differs from this DNA's translation at residue 13, which points to a read error; the protein shown is made from the DNA. The chain carries TRDV2 and TRDJ1; tentatively, D is TRDD3 (6 bases). As TCRdb names no J gene, one was assigned here on the basis of a DNA match to germline. Per the germline V gene, CDR1 is GEAIGNYY and CDR2 is EKD. Trimming took off 0 bases at V and 0 bases at J, with 37 bases between the two ends. The CDR3 covers 24 residues. The CDR3 reads CACDTVIPYSDWEIGTNYTDKLIF. CDR3 coding DNA: TGTGCCTGTGACACCGTTATCCCTTACTCAGACTGGGAGATAGGAACGAATTACACCGATAAACTCATCTTT.

This clone appeared many times. A single base is all that separates this from a far larger clone, so a read error is likely. No DNA is shown, since the ends of the CDR3 on it are uncertain; the CDR3 is the one TCRdb lists. No J gene was assigned, while the V gene was called as TRDV2; the table's D call of TRDD3 was not tested on the DNA. With termini counted, the CDR3 has 24 amino acids. Germline V gene data show CDR1 as GEAIGNYY and CDR2 as EKD. The CDR3 sequence: CACDTVIPYSDWGIGTNYTDKLIF.

This clone was recorded many times. The protein held in TCRdb is that of a much larger clone and does not match this DNA's translation at residue 12, likely because of a read error; the protein shown is translated from the DNA. This chain links TRDV2 with TRDJ1; 11 nucleotides align to TRDD3. TCRdb offers no J gene call, so here the DNA was matched to germline to obtain one. Trimming took 0 bases from V and 3 from J; bases not matched to a gene: 11. The length of the CDR3 is 18 residues. Germline CDR1 is GEAIGNYY and CDR2 is EKD. CDR3 sequence (DNA): TGTGCCTGTGACACCGTAACCTCTGGGGGATACAGTCCCGATAAACTCATCTTT. Its protein is CACDTVTSGGYSPDKLIF.

There are a few counts of this clone. This DNA's translation differs at residue 6 from TCRdb's protein, which comes from a much larger clone; a read error is likely, and the protein shown is translated from the DNA. The chain joins TRDV1 to TRDJ1; 9 bases agree with TRDD3. The J gene, left out of TCRdb, was set here by checking the DNA against germline. Germline V gene data show CDR1 as TSWWSYY and CDR2 as QGS. The junction had 36 bases not matched to a gene; V was cut back by 1 base and J by 0 bases. The length of the CDR3 is 27 residues. CDR3 residues: CALGEPQYPRIRWGIDPGRRYTDKLIF. The CDR3, as DNA: TGTGCTCTTGGGGAACCCCAATACCCCCGGATTCGTTGGGGGATAGACCCCGGCCGGAGATACACCGATAAACTCATCTTT.

This clone has only a few counts. The protein held in TCRdb is that of a much larger clone and does not match this DNA's translation at residue 8, likely because of a read error; the protein shown is translated from the DNA. V is TRDV1 and J is TRDJ1; either TRDD2 or TRDD3 may fit D (9 bases each). In the absence of a J gene in TCRdb, the DNA was matched to germline to assign it here. Germline V lookup: CDR1 TSWWSYY, CDR2 QGS. V was trimmed by 5 bases and J by 0 bases, leaving 31 bases between them. The CDR3 covers 21 residues. For the CDR3, the DNA is TGTGCTCTTGGGCCCTTCCTACATCCCCGACTGGGGGACCCGTACACCGATAAACTCATCTTT. Translated, it gives CALGPFLHPRLGDPYTDKLIF.

This clone has a count of ten or more. The translation of this DNA and the TCRdb protein of a much larger clone differ at residue 6, probably owing to a read error; the protein shown here is translated from the DNA. The chain links TRDV3 to TRDJ1; D unclear. Since TCRdb gives no J gene, matching the DNA to germline was used here to assign it. The CDR3 totals 13 residues. Germline assignment: CDR1 TVYSNPD and CDR2 GDNSRS (reference sequence). The V gene lost 4 bases and the J gene lost 4 bases, with 16 bases spanning the gap. The CDR3 spells CASTALRGDKLIF. The DNA for the CDR3 is TGTGCCTCCACGGCCCTCCGGGGCGATAAACTCATCTTT.

This clone has only a few counts. A much bigger clone sits one base away, suggesting this may be a read error. The chain recombines TRDV1 with TRDJ2; D may be TRDD3 (8 bases). The J gene, absent from TCRdb, was called here by matching the DNA to germline. This CDR3 region has 25 residues. Trimming took off 0 bases at V and 1 base at J, with 36 bases between the two ends. CDR1 TSWWSYY and CDR2 QGS come from the germline V gene. The CDR3 sequence is CALGELSYVPGDNSSNPILTAQLFF. In DNA form, the CDR3 reads TGTGCTCTTGGGGAACTTTCCTACGTGCCGGGGGATAACTCCTCAAACCCCATTTTGACAGCACAACTCTTCTTT.

This clone appeared a few times. With a far larger clone one base away, a read error is the likely cause. The sample carries other DNA sequences with the same CDR3. The chain combines TRDV1 with TRDJ1; 12 bases map to TRDD3. CDR1 TSWWSYY and CDR2 QGS come from the germline V gene. The CDR3 covers 25 residues. The DNA of the CDR3 is TGCGCTCTTGGGGAACAGGGCTTCTCACAAGTACTGGGGGATACCATATCGCCGTGGACCGATAAACTCATCTTT. This codes for CALGEQGFSQVLGDTISPWTDKLIF.

This clone came up many times. This likely stems from a read error, as it lies one base from a far larger clone. This sample also contains other DNA sequences that code for the same CDR3. The chain couples TRDV3 to TRDJ1; 11 bases fit TRDD3. In the absence of a J gene in TCRdb, the DNA was matched to germline to assign it here. CDR3 length equals 14 residues. Trimming took 4 bases from V and 8 from J; bases not matched to a gene: 12. Germline V gene sequence: CDR1 TVYSNPD, CDR2 GDNSRS (reference sequence). The CDR3 is CASYYWGIGPKLIF. The CDR3 DNA reads TGTGCCTCCTATTACTGGGGGATAGGACCAAAACTCATCTTT.

This clone was seen repeatedly, ten times or more. TCRdb attributes to this sequence the protein of a much larger clone, which differs from the DNA translation at residue 3; a read error is likely, and the protein displayed is translated from the DNA. This chain joins TRDV2 and TRDJ1; TRDD3 might be the D (5 bases). The CDR3 has 19 residues. In germline, CDR1 is GEAIGNYY, CDR2 EKD. The CDR3 loop reads CAYDTVSGGSPSHTDKLIF. The CDR3, as DNA: TGTGCCTATGACACCGTCTCGGGGGGGTCCCCGAGCCACACCGATAAACTCATCTTT.

This clone was observed a handful of times. The mismatch at residue 19 between this DNA's translation and the TCRdb protein of a much larger clone likely reflects a read error; the protein shown is translated from the DNA. The V gene call reads TRDV1; no J gene was called; the table's TRDD3 call for D was not verified on the DNA. In germline, CDR1 is TSWWSYY, CDR2 QGS. There are 21 residues in the CDR3. Written as DNA, the CDR3 is TGTGCTCTTGGGAAGGGGATTCTTTGGTGGGGGATACCAAAGTACACCGATAAACACATCTTT. This encodes CALGKGILWWGIPKYTDKHIF.

This clone was observed many times. TCRdb's listed protein matches a much larger clone and diverges from this DNA's translation at residue 4, likely through a read error; the protein shown comes from the DNA. The V gene is TRDV1, the J gene TRDJ1, with 8 bases aligning to TRDD3. The J gene is not listed in TCRdb, so it was assigned here from a DNA match to germline. Unmatched junction bases numbered 17, after V lost 7 bases and J lost 4 bases. This CDR3 has 17 amino acids. Looked up from germline, CDR1 is TSWWSYY and CDR2 is QGS. The CDR3 loop is CALDVPTNLGDLDKLIF. The CDR3, as DNA: TGTGCTCTTGACGTCCCTACAAACCTGGGGGACCTCGATAAACTCATCTTT.

This clone was counted a few times. TCRdb pairs this DNA with a much larger clone's protein that differs at residue 6, likely a read error; the protein shown was translated from the DNA. The J gene is TRDJ1, the V gene TRDV2; weak D call: TRDD3 (6 bases). Deletions cut 4 bases from V and 3 bases from J, with 32 bases between. Germline V gives CDR1 GEAIGNYY, CDR2 EKD. The CDR3 runs 20 residues. The CDR3 DNA reads TGTGCCTGTGAACCTATCGGGATAGAAAGGGTTCCAAGGGTGGCCGATAAACTCATCTTT. Amino acids: CACEPIGIERVPRVADKLIF.

This clone was counted only a few times. The protein TCRdb gives is from a much larger clone and does not agree with this DNA's translation at residue 5, likely a read error; the protein shown here comes from the DNA. CDR3 nucleotides: TGTGCTCTTGGGGGTAATTTCTTCCTACTTCGGGATACGGGGGAATTTACCGATAAACTCATCTTT. Translation gives CALGGNFFLLRDTGEFTDKLIF. This sequence joins TRDV1 and TRDJ1, with D perhaps being TRDD2 or TRDD3 (8 bases each). TCRdb is silent on the J gene; assignment here came from matching the DNA to germline. The germline V gene encodes CDR1 TSWWSYY and CDR2 QGS. V gave up 4 bases and J gave up 2 bases, with 35 bases separating them. The CDR3 is made up of 22 amino acids.